A single sample gave rise to the 17 T cell receptor beta chains below, sequenced in a study of blood T cells in healthy people across ages. The authors ran a second PCR of about 6 to 11 cycles using a sample-barcoded 5' primer and a J-beta primer mix. TCRdb recomputed calls from the 5' RACE reads with MiXCR, one row per CDR3 protein. The repertoire consists of roughly 2 million distinct CDR3 sequences, with about 49% occurring once and the leading ten covering approximately 2%. The sequenced sample consisted of blood. The receptor source for this set is a woman aged 40 to 50 in good health.

The chain joins TRBV6-2 or TRBV6-3 to TRBJ2-1, with TRBD2 identical over 9 bases. The germline CDR1 and CDR2 sequences are MNHEY and SVGEGT. J lost 7 bases, V lost 7 bases, and 8 bases had no gene match. The CDR3 runs 14 residues. The CDR3 region has the DNA TGTGCCAGCATTCGGGATAGCGGGGGAAATGAGCAGTTCTTC. This sequence encodes CASIRDSGGNEQFF.

The rearrangement uses TRBV20-1 and TRBJ1-6; D might be TRBD1 (5 bases). From germline, CDR1 is DFQATT and CDR2 SNEGSKA (reference sequence). The ends were cut back, 0 bases at V and 6 bases at J, with 12 bases in the middle. The CDR3 runs to 15 residues. The CDR3 DNA reads as TGCAGTGCTAGAGATCTTCAGACAGCTAATTCACCCCTCCACTTT. Amino acids: CSARDLQTANSPLHF.

This clonotype was observed a single time. This chain connects TRBV11-2 to TRBJ1-1; 9 nucleotides match TRBD1. V shed 3 bases and J 1 base; nucleotides not matched to a gene: 6. CDR1 and CDR2 (germline): SGHAT, FQNNGV. The CDR3 contains 16 residues. The CDR3 bases are TGTGCCAGCAGCTTTTGGACAGGGGCCCCGAACACTGAAGCTTTCTTT. Translation gives CASSFWTGAPNTEAFF. The variable domain in full, completed from reference TRBV11-2 and TRBJ1-1, reads EAGVAQSPRYKIIEKRQSVAFWCNPISGHATLYWYQQILGQGPKLLIQFQNNGVVDDSQLPKDRFSAERLKGVDSTLKIQPAKLEDSAVYLCASSFWTGAPNTEAFFGQGTRLTVV.

The chain uses TRBV27 and TRBJ1-1; unclear D gene. The CDR3 runs to 15 residues. The V end was cut by 2 bases, the J end by 5 bases, with 15 bases between. Germline values: CDR1 MNHEY, CDR2 SMNVEV (reference sequence). The DNA for the CDR3 is TGTGCCAGCAGTTTAACGGGTGGGTTAGGGACTGAAGCTTTCTTT. It translates to CASSLTGGLGTEAFF.

The chain joins TRBV7-9 to TRBJ1-2, with a tentative D call TRBD1 (6 bases). Germline lookup yields CDR1 SEHNR and CDR2 FQNEAQ (reference sequence). The CDR3 is made up of 13 amino acids. Trimming removed 7 bases at V and 3 bases at J, with 12 bases between. CDR3 protein: CASKGGGDYGYTF. The CDR3 DNA sequence: TGTGCCAGCAAAGGAGGGGGGGACTATGGCTACACCTTC.

This clonotype was detected only once. This rearrangement joins TRBV7-9 to TRBJ2-1; 9 nucleotides align to TRBD2. CDR1 SEHNR and CDR2 FQNEAQ come from the germline V gene (reference sequence). This CDR3 comprises 15 residues. J gave up 7 bases and V 5 bases, and 9 bases lay outside the gene matches. The chain's CDR3 is CASSTTGTSSNEQFF. In DNA, the CDR3 is TGTGCCAGCAGCACCACCGGGACTAGCTCGAATGAGCAGTTCTTC.

The chain has TRBV28 and TRBJ1-1; D not resolved. This CDR3 contains 15 residues. V was shortened by 6 bases and J by 1 base, with 15 bases between the two germline ends. Germline V gives CDR1 MDHEN, CDR2 SYDVKM. CDR3 DNA: TGTGCCAGCAGGCGGGCAGCAATTACGAACACTGAAGCTTTCTTT. Encoded protein: CASRRAAITNTEAFF.

The genes are TRBV28 and TRBJ2-3; 7 nucleotides match TRBD2. CDR1 and CDR2 (germline): MDHEN, SYDVKM. CDR3 length equals 15 residues. Germline trimming cut 2 bases from V and 2 bases from J; bases unmatched to any gene: 4. The CDR3 region has the DNA TGTGCCAGCAGTTTAGGGGAGGGAATCACAGATACGCAGTATTTT. The encoded protein is CASSLGEGITDTQYF.

The CDR3 loop is CSAQAGTGDNEQFF. As DNA, the CDR3 is TGCAGTGCTCAAGCCGGGACAGGGGATAATGAGCAGTTCTTC. The chain employs TRBV20-1 and TRBJ2-1, with 10 bases lining up with TRBD1. Germline V gives CDR1 DFQATT, CDR2 SNEGSKA (reference sequence). The length of the CDR3 is 14 residues. V lost 5 bases, J lost 7 bases, and 8 bases stayed unmatched.

This chain connects TRBV6-2 or TRBV6-3 to TRBJ2-7; TRBD2 aligns across 7 bases. The J call is doubtful: the DNA matches TRBJ2-4 better. There are 16 residues in the CDR3. The germline CDR1 and CDR2 sequences are MNHEY and SVGEGT. This CDR3 is CASTSAGGGDQNIQYF. The CDR3 coding sequence is TGTGCCAGCACATCGGCGGGCGGGGGAGACCAAAACATTCAGTACTTC.

This chain links TRBV27 with TRBJ1-2, with a weak D call TRBD1 (5 bases). Germline V gene sequence: CDR1 MNHEY, CDR2 SMNVEV (reference sequence). V was clipped by 7 bases and J by 5 bases, with 23 bases between them. The CDR3 totals 16 residues. CDR3 DNA sequence: TGTGCCAGCACCAGGGACCCGGCCCTTGGGGGGTATGGCTACACCTTC. This codes for CASTRDPALGGYGYTF.

This rearrangement joins TRBV19 to TRBJ1-2; TRBD1 matches at 9 bases. Germline V gene lookup returns CDR1 LNHDA and CDR2 SQIVND (reference sequence). The V segment lost 7 bases and the J segment 4 bases; nucleotides outside the gene matches: 7. There are 14 residues in the CDR3. The CDR3 here is CASTPGQGVYGYTF. The DNA of the CDR3 is TGTGCCAGTACCCCGGGACAGGGCGTCTATGGCTACACCTTC.

The V and J genes are TRBV4-3 and TRBJ1-2; D gene uncertain. Looked up from germline, CDR1 is LGHNA and CDR2 is YSLEER. Trimming pared 0 bases from V and 8 bases from J, leaving 13 bases between. This CDR3 spans 14 amino acids. The CDR3 reads CASSQEARRRGYTF. The CDR3 DNA is TGCGCCAGCAGCCAAGAGGCCCGGCGACGGGGCTACACCTTC.

This clonotype has more than one count but fewer than ten. The chain couples TRBV20-1 to TRBJ2-1, with 9 positions matching TRBD2. CDR1 and CDR2 from the germline V gene are DFQATT and SNEGSKA (reference sequence). This CDR3 is 16 amino acids long. Trimming at V came to 1 base and at J to 1 base, leaving 5 bases not matched to a gene. CDR3 in DNA: TGCAGTGCTAGAGGGGGCCTAGCGGGGTCCTACAATGAGCAGTTCTTC. Protein sequence: CSARGGLAGSYNEQFF.

The chain couples TRBV20-1 to TRBJ2-5; unclear D gene. The CDR3 has 15 residues. V lost 3 bases to trimming and J lost 2 bases, with 16 bases between them. Germline loops: CDR1 DFQATT, CDR2 SNEGSKA (reference sequence). CDR3 nucleotide sequence: TGCAGTGCTAGGAAAGCTGCGACCCCTCAAGAGACCCAGTACTTC. This encodes CSARKAATPQETQYF.

This clonotype was seen more than once but under ten times. The V call is TRBV5-4, the J call TRBJ2-5, with D unresolved. The CDR3 contains 13 residues. V lost 3 bases to trimming and J lost 4 bases, with 10 bases between them. Per the germline V gene, CDR1 is SGHNT and CDR2 is YYREEE (reference sequence). For the CDR3, the DNA is TGTGCCAGCAGCTCTGTCCATGGAGAGACCCAGTACTTC. It is translated as CASSSVHGETQYF.

The V call is TRBV3-1, the J call TRBJ2-4; D unclear. In germline, CDR1 is LGHDT, CDR2 YNNKEL (reference sequence). The CDR3 covers 14 residues. The germline V and J ends were trimmed by 0 bases and 3 bases, with 6 bases remaining between them. The CDR3, as DNA: TGTGCCAGCAGCCAAGAGGGTGTCAAAAACATTCAGTACTTC. Its protein is CASSQEGVKNIQYF.